These 16 T cell receptor beta chains were sequenced from one sample in a study of molecular identifiers for immune sequencing clone quantification. TCRdb reprocessed the PCR reads via MiXCR and lists one record per CDR3 protein. The sample holds 490,000 or so distinct CDR3 sequences, 20% to 25% seen once. Sample: naive CD8+ T cells from blood, with Jurkat cell RNA spiked in. The subset: FACS-sorted CD8+CD4-CCR7+CD45RA+ naive T cells. All receptors derive from a human donor in good health. Some libraries in this study had Jurkat cell RNA spiked in.

This clonotype has ten or more counts. V is TRBV6-6 and J is TRBJ2-3; D possibly corresponds to TRBD2 (5 bases). This CDR3 is built from 15 residues. Germline values: CDR1 MNHNY, CDR2 SVGAGI (reference sequence). V was shortened by 6 bases and J by 7 bases, with 20 bases between the two germline ends. This CDR3 reads CASRLPDSEGNTQYF. The CDR3, as DNA: TGTGCCAGCAGGCTTCCGGACTCAGAGGGAAATACGCAGTATTTT.

This clonotype was detected many times. The chain combines TRBV19 with TRBJ2-1, with unresolved D. Trimming removed 9 bases at V and 0 bases at J, with 9 bases between. The germline CDR1 and CDR2 sequences are LNHDA and SQIVND (reference sequence). The CDR3 is made up of 13 amino acids. The CDR3: CASSPSSYNEQFF. CDR3 nucleotides: TGTGCCAGCAGCCCGAGCTCCTACAATGAGCAGTTCTTC.

The table lists this clonotype with a few counts. J is TRBJ2-1 and V is TRBV29-1; perhaps TRBD2 as D (7 bases). CDR3 size: 13 residues. V shed 0 bases and J shed 12 bases, with 15 bases lying between them. Per germline, CDR1 SQVTM and CDR2 ANQGSEA. The CDR3 DNA reads TGCAGCGTTGAAGAATCGCGGGGGCGGGGGCAGTTCTTC. It encodes CSVEESRGRGQFF.

J is TRBJ2-3 and V is TRBV9, with TRBD2 matching 7 bases. Germline V gene sequence: CDR1 SGDLS, CDR2 YYNGEE. With 0 bases clipped from V and 6 bases from J, the junction kept 10 bases outside the gene matches. The CDR3 is 16 residues long. The CDR3 loop reads CASSVGSSGIDDTQYF. CDR3 in DNA: TGTGCCAGCAGCGTAGGGTCCAGCGGGATAGATGATACGCAGTATTTT.

This clonotype has at least ten counts. The chain has TRBV6-5 and TRBJ2-4; D is uncertain. The CDR3 extends over 17 amino acids. Germline loops: CDR1 MNHEY, CDR2 SVGAGI. The germline V and J ends were trimmed by 0 bases and 1 base, with 13 bases remaining between them. This CDR3 is CASSYSPLAVAKNIQYF. The CDR3 DNA reads as TGTGCCAGCAGTTACTCTCCCCTGGCTGTGGCCAAAAACATTCAGTACTTC.

With regard to this clonotype: One base away lies a much larger clone, so this may be a sequencing read error. CDR3 sequence (DNA): TGTACCAGCAGTTCCTCGCTGACCCCGACCCTCCACTTT. Translation gives CTSSSSLTPTLHF. The genes are TRBV28 and TRBJ1-6; D is undetermined. This CDR3 is 13 amino acids long. Germline V gene data show CDR1 as MDHEN and CDR2 as SYDVKM.

This clonotype was recorded at least ten times. J is TRBJ2-1 and V is TRBV19, with D uncertain. CDR3 length: 12 amino acids. From germline, CDR1 is LNHDA and CDR2 SQIVND (reference sequence). Trimming stripped 3 bases from V and 6 bases from J, with 6 bases between. Written as DNA, the CDR3 is TGTGCCAGTAGTATGGGGTCCAATGAGCAGTTCTTC. Its protein is CASSMGSNEQFF.

The chain recombines TRBV4-3 with TRBJ2-4; D ambiguous. Deletions cut 0 bases from V and 0 bases from J, with 12 bases between. The length of the CDR3 is 17 residues. CDR1 and CDR2 from the germline V gene are LGHNA and YSLEER. The CDR3 is CASSQDWPGSAKNIQYF. DNA for the CDR3: TGCGCCAGCAGCCAAGATTGGCCTGGGTCAGCCAAAAACATTCAGTACTTC.

There are many counts of this clonotype. The J gene is TRBJ2-7, the V gene TRBV27; no clear D. Germline V gene lookup returns CDR1 MNHEY and CDR2 SMNVEV (reference sequence). With 6 bases removed from V and 4 bases from J, the gap between germline ends came to 13 bases. This CDR3 has 13 amino acids. The chain's CDR3 is CASSLGSRYEQYF. Written as DNA, the CDR3 is TGTGCCAGCAGCTTAGGGTCCAGGTACGAGCAGTACTTC.

This chain joins TRBV19 and TRBJ1-4; TRBD1 agrees at 9 bases. The CDR3 is made up of 13 amino acids. The germline CDR1 and CDR2 sequences are LNHDA and SQIVND (reference sequence). The ends lost 8 bases at V and 7 bases at J; junction bases unmatched: 5. The DNA for the CDR3 is TGTGCCAGTTCGACAGGGGGTTCTGAAAAACTGTTTTTT. Its protein is CASSTGGSEKLFF. The entire variable domain, with the rest obtained from reference TRBV19 and TRBJ1-4, is as follows: DGGITQSPKYLFRKEGQNVTLSCEQNLNHDAMYWYRQDPGQGLRLIYYSQIVNDFQKGDIAEGYSVSREKKESFPLTVTSAQKNPTAFYLCASSTGGSEKLFFGSGTQLSVL.

The sample holds many counts of this clonotype. V usage is TRBV29-1 and J usage is TRBJ1-2; no reliable D call. V dropped 0 bases and J dropped 0 bases, with 20 bases sitting between them. Germline CDR1 and CDR2: SQVTM and ANQGSEA. This CDR3 is 18 amino acids long. The CDR3 DNA follows: TGCAGCGTTGAAGAAGGGTCTTTCAGCCCAGAAGCTAACTATGGCTACACCTTC. Amino acids: CSVEEGSFSPEANYGYTF.

In its sample, this clonotype was seen a few times. The chain is built from TRBV14 and TRBJ2-5; D not certain. CDR3 length: 15 amino acids. V was shortened by 4 bases and J by 1 base, with 13 bases between the two germline ends. Germline V lookup: CDR1 SGHDN, CDR2 FVKESK. The CDR3: CASSPLVSPQETQYF. The CDR3, as DNA: TGTGCCAGCAGCCCACTGGTTTCGCCCCAAGAGACCCAGTACTTC.

This clonotype was counted only a few times. The rearrangement uses TRBV9 and TRBJ2-7, with TRBD1 matching 8 bases. The junction had 12 bases not matched to a gene; V was cut back by 4 bases and J by 6 bases. Germline V lookup: CDR1 SGDLS, CDR2 YYNGEE. The CDR3 is made up of 15 amino acids. CDR3 protein: CASSPTDRVFVEQYF. CDR3 bases: TGTGCCAGCAGCCCAACGGACAGGGTATTTGTCGAGCAGTACTTC.

V and J are TRBV28 and TRBJ2-1; 12 bases are a match to TRBD2. CDR3 length: 15 amino acids. V was pared by 4 bases and J by 9 bases, with 7 bases of the junction left unmatched. CDR1 and CDR2 from the germline V gene are MDHEN and SYDVKM. The CDR3 region is CASSSRLAGDIEQFF. CDR3 coding DNA: TGTGCCAGCAGTTCCCGACTAGCGGGAGATATTGAGCAGTTCTTC.

This clonotype has a single count. A much larger clonotype is one base distant, so this may be a read error. The rearrangement links TRBV27 to TRBJ1-1; tentatively, D is TRBD1 (6 bases). Germline V CDR1 and CDR2: MNHEY, SMNVEV (reference sequence). CDR3 size: 13 residues. The CDR3 protein is CASRGATNTDAFF. Here the CDR3 DNA reads TGTGCCAGCAGGGGGGCAACGAACACTGATGCTTTCTTT.

The chain recombines TRBV29-1 with TRBJ1-2; D unclear. The CDR3 contains 12 residues. The V gene's germline CDR1 is SQVTM and CDR2 ANQGSEA. V shed 6 bases and J shed 8 bases, with 16 bases lying between them. Here the CDR3 reads CSVPDPAGGYTF. In nucleotides, the CDR3 is TGCAGCGTCCCGGATCCGGCGGGGGGCTACACCTTC. Full variable domain (outside the CDR3, taken from reference TRBV29-1 and TRBJ1-2): SAVISQKPSRDICQRGTSLTIQCQVDSQVTMMFWYRQQPGQSLTLIATANQGSEATYESGFVIDKFPISRPNLTFSTLTVSNMSPEDSSIYLCSVPDPAGGYTFGSGTRLTVV.